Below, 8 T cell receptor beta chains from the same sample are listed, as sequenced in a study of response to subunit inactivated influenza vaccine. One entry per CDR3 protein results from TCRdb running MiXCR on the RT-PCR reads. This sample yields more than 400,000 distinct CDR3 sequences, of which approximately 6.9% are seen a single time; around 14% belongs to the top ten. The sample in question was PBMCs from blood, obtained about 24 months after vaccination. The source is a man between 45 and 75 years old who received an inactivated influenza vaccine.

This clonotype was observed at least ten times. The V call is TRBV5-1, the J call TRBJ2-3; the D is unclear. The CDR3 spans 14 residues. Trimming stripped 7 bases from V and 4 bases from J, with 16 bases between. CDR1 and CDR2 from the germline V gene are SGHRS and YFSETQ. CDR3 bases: TGCGCCAGCGCAGCCAACCTTCGAGCAGATACGCAGTATTTT. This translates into CASAANLRADTQYF.

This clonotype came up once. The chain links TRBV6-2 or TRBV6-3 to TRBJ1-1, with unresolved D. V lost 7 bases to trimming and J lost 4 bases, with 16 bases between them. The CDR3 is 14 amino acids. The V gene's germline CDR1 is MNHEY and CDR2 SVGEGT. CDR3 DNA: TGTGCCAGCACCCTATCCCCCGGTGGCACTGAAGCTTTCTTT. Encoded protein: CASTLSPGGTEAFF.

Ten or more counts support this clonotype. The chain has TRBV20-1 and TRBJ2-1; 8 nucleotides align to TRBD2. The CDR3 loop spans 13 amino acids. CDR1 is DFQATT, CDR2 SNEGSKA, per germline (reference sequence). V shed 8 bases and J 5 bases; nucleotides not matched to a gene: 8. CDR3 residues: CSTSKAGDNEQFF. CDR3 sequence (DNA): TGCAGTACATCCAAAGCGGGAGACAATGAGCAGTTCTTC.

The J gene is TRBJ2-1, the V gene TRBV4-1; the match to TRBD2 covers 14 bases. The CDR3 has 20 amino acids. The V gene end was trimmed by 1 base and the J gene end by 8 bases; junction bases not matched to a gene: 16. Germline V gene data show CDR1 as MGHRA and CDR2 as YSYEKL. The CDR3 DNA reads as TGCGCCAGCAGCCAAGCGGGACTAGCGGGGGCCCTTCAGGGAATCTATGAGCAGTTCTTC. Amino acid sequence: CASSQAGLAGALQGIYEQFF.

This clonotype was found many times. In DNA form, the CDR3 reads TGTGCCAGCAAATGGACAGGGGCTGACAATGAGCAGTTCTTC. Protein sequence: CASKWTGADNEQFF. J is TRBJ2-1 and V is TRBV6-1; 9 bases align to TRBD1. Germline V lookup: CDR1 MNHNS, CDR2 SASEGT. CDR3 length: 14 amino acids. V shed 7 bases and J 5 bases; nucleotides not matched to a gene: 6.

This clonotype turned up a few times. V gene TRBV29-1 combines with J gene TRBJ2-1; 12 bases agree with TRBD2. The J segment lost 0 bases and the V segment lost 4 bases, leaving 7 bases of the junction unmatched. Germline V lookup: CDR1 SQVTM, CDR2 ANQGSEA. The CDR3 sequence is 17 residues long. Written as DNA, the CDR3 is TGCAGCGTTGCAGGACTAGCGGGACGCCGCTCCTACAATGAGCAGTTCTTC. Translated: CSVAGLAGRRSYNEQFF.

CDR3 protein: CASRRLAGGDIQYF. The DNA of the CDR3 is TGTGCCAGCAGACGACTAGCGGGAGGGGACATTCAGTACTTC. The rearrangement links TRBV2 to TRBJ2-4; 14 bases align to TRBD2. V was pared by 6 bases and J by 8 bases, with 3 bases of the junction left unmatched. Per germline, CDR1 SNHLY and CDR2 FYNNEI. The CDR3 runs 14 residues.

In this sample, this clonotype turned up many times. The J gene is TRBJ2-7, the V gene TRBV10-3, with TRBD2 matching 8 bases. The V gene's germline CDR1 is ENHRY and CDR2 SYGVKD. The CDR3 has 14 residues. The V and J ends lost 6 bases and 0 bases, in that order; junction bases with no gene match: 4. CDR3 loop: CAIRAGTSSYEQYF. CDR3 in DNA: TGTGCCATCAGAGCCGGGACTAGCTCCTACGAGCAGTACTTC.